Sequencing of this T cell receptor (beta chain) was carried out in a study of blood T cell repertoires in COVID-19. Study details: From the United States, Italy and Spain came samples of acute and convalescent COVID-19. Sample material is recorded as cDNA or gDNA derived from T cells, B-cell-depleted T cells, or PBMCs.

Original handling: The authors estimated nucleated cell counts from reference gene primer amplification. Profiled with immunoSEQ multiplex PCR; TCRdb holds only in-frame clones, not every one. For V, J and clone size, that table is used; D and trimming come from the DNA. The data contain around 110,000 clones, approximately 80% of them singletons. The sequenced material came from peripheral blood. The clonotype was recovered from a man in his 70s with active or convalescent COVID-19.

The CDR3 DNA reads as TGTGCCAGCAGCGACCGACAGGGTACCACAGATACGCAGTATTTT. Its translation is CASSDRQGTTDTQYF. V gene TRBV5-5 combines with J gene TRBJ2-3; 7 bases match TRBD1. V trimming: 4 bases; J trimming: 2 bases; junction bases outside the gene matches: 7. The CDR3 contains 15 residues. Germline loops: CDR1 SGHKS, CDR2 YYEKEE (reference sequence).